The T cell receptor beta chain described here comes from a study of cytomegalovirus exposure and HLA in healthy donors. V was cut by 5 bases and J by 4 bases, with 14 bases left in between. This CDR3 has 14 residues. The germline V gene has CDR1 MNHEY and CDR2 SVGAGI. Clones were read by immunoSEQ multiplex PCR, and TCRdb kept only the in-frame ones, dropping some. Of about 70,000 clones detected, 80% to 95% appear once; the ten largest clones hold roughly 5.2%. Source material: PBMCs. The TCR comes from a young man in good health and CMV-seropositive. V is TRBV6-5 and J is TRBJ1-2; a possible D gene is TRBD1 (6 bases). CDR3 DNA: TGTGCCAGCAGTGGACCCGGACAGCTCTATGGCTACACCTTC. This encodes CASSGPGQLYGYTF.